This T cell receptor (beta chain) appears in the sequencing data of a study of STAT5B mutations in CD4+ large granular lymphocyte leukemia. CDR3 size: 15 residues. Germline V gene lookup returns CDR1 SGHNT and CDR2 YYREEE (reference sequence). V gave up 0 bases and J gave up 0 bases, with 7 bases separating them. The data were produced by immunoSEQ multiplex PCR, yet TCRdb's version contains in-frame clones alone and is incomplete. The table has 30,000 to 40,000 clones, 69% seen once. V is TRBV5-4 and J is TRBJ1-3; D remains ambiguous. Sequencing was done on a sample of CD4+ T cells from blood buffy coats. The sequence was obtained from a human donor in good health. The DNA for the CDR3 is TGTGCCAGCAGCTTGGACAGCCGCTCTGGAAACACCATATATTTT. Translation gives CASSLDSRSGNTIYF.